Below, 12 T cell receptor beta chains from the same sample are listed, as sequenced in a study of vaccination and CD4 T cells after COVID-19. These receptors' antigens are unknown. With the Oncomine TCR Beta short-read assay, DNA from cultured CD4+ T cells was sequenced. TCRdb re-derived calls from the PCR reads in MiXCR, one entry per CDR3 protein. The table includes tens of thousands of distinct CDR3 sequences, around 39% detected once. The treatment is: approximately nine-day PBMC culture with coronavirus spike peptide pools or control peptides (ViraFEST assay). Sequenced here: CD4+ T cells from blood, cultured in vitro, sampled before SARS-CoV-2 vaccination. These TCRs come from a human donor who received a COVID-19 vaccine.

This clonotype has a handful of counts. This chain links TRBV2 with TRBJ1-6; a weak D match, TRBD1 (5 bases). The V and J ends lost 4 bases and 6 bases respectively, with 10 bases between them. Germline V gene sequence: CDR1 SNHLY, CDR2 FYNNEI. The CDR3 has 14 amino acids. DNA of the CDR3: TGTGCCAGCAGTGTAGTCCAGGGTAATTCACCCCTCCACTTT. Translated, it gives CASSVVQGNSPLHF. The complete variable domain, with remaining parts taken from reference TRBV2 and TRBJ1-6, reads EPEVTQTPSHQVTQMGQEVILRCVPISNHLYFYWYRQILGQKVEFLVSFYNNEISEKSEIFDDQFSVERPDGSNFTLKIRSTKLEDSAMYFCASSVVQGNSPLHFGNGTRLTVT.

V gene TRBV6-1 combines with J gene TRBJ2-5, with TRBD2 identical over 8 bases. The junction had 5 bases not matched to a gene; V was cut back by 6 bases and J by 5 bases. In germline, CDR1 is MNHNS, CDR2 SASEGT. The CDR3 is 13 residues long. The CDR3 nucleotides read TGTGCCAGCAGGGGAGCGGGGGATGAGACCCAGTACTTC. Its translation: CASRGAGDETQYF.

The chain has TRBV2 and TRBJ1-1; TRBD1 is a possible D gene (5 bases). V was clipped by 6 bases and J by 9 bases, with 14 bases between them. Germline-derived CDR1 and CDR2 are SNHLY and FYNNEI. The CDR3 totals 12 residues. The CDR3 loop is CASSDDSHQAFF. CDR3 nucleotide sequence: TGTGCCAGCAGCGACGACAGTCACCAAGCTTTCTTT.

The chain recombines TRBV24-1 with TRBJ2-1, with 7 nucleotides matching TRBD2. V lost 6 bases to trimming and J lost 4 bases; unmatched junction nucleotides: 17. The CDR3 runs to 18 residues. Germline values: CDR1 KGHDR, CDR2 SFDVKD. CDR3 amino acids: CATSIQNLRGGGYNEQFF. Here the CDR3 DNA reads TGTGCCACCAGTATACAGAACCTCCGCGGGGGAGGTTACAATGAGCAGTTCTTC.

In DNA form, the CDR3 reads TGTGCCAGCAGGACGGGACATGAGGGGGCCGGGGAGCTGTTTTTT. The encoded protein is CASRTGHEGAGELFF. V is TRBV7-9 and J is TRBJ2-2; a possible D gene is TRBD1 (6 bases). Germline CDR1 SEHNR, CDR2 FQNEAQ (reference sequence). V dropped 6 bases and J dropped 6 bases, with 17 bases sitting between them. The CDR3 has 15 residues.

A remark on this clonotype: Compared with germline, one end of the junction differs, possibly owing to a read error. The DNA of the CDR3 is TGTGCCGGCAGTGGGACAGGGGGCGTGAACACTGAAGCTTTCTTT. This sequence encodes CAGSGTGGVNTEAFF. The chain combines TRBV12-3 or TRBV12-4 with TRBJ1-1; 12 positions match TRBD1. This CDR3 region has 15 residues.

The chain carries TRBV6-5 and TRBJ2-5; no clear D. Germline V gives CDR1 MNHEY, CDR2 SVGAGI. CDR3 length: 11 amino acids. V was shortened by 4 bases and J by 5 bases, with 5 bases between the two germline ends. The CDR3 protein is CASSWIETQYF. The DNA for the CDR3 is TGTGCCAGCAGTTGGATTGAGACCCAGTACTTC.

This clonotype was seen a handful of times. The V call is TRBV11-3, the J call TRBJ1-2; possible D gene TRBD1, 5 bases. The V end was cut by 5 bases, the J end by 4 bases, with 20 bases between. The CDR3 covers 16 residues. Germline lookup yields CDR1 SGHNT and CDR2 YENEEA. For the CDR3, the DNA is TGTGCCAGCAGCCCACGTTCGGGGGAGGTAGGCTATGGCTACACCTTC. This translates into CASSPRSGEVGYGYTF. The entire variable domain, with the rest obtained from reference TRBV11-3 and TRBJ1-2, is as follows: EAGVVQSPRYKIIEKKQPVAFWCNPISGHNTLYWYLQNLGQGPELLIRYENEEAVDDSQLPKDRFSAERLKGVDSTLKIQPAELGDSAVYLCASSPRSGEVGYGYTFGSGTRLTVV.

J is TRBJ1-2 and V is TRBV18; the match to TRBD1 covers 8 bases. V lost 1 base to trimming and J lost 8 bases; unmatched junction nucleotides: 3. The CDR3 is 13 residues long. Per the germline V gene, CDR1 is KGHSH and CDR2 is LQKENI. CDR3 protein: CASSPRAGGGYTF. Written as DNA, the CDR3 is TGTGCCAGCTCACCACGGGCAGGGGGCGGCTACACCTTC.

CDR3 amino acids: CASSKAGLGTDTQYF. The CDR3 DNA sequence: TGTGCCAGCAGCAAAGCGGGGTTGGGGACAGATACGCAGTATTTT. V is TRBV7-3 and J is TRBJ2-3; 7 positions match TRBD2. The CDR3 is 15 residues long. The germline V gene has CDR1 SGHTA and CDR2 FQGTGA. Trimming cost V 5 bases and J 3 bases; bases outside gene matches: 8.

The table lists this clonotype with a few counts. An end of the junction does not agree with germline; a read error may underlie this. The chain's CDR3 is CSARGGQGAVETQYF. CDR3 nucleotide sequence: TGCAGTGCCAGAGGGGGCCAGGGGGCCGTAGAGACCCAGTACTTC. The rearrangement uses TRBV20-1 and TRBJ2-5; 8 nucleotides line up with TRBD1. The CDR3 has 15 residues. Germline lookup yields CDR1 DFQATT and CDR2 SNEGSKA (reference sequence).

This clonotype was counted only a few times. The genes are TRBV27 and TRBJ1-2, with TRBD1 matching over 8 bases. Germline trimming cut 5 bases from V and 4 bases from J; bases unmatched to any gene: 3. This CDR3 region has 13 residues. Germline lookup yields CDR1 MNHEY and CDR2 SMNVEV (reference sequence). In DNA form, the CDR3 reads TGTGCCAGCAGTAGGACAGGGCCCTATGGCTACACCTTC. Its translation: CASSRTGPYGYTF.